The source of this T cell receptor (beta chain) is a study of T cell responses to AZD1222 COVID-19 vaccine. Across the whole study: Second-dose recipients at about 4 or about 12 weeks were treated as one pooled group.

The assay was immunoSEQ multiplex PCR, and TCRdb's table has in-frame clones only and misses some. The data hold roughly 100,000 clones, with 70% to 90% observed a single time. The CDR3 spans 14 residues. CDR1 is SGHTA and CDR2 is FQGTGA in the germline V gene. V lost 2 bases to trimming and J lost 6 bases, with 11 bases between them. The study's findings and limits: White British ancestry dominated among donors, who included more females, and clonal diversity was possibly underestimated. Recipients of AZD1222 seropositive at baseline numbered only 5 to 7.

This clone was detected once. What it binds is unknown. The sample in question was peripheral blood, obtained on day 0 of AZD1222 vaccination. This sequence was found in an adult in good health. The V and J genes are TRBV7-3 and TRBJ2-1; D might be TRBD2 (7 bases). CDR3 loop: CASSLGGASNEQFF. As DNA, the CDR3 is TGTGCCAGCAGCTTAGGGGGGGCGAGCAATGAGCAGTTCTTC.